The clone carrying this TCR beta chain was picked up a small number of times. Antigen: not known. Losses at the gene ends were 3 bases for V and 4 bases for J; bases not matched to a gene: 1. Germline V gene sequence: CDR1 SGHTA, CDR2 FQGNSA. The CDR3 consists of 14 residues. Sorting of CD4+ naive, central memory, regulatory and stem cell-like memory cells was performed via CD45RO/CCR7/CD25/CD127/CD95/CD27. Investigators reverse transcribed all isolated RNA, so they sequenced expressed TCRB transcripts. Mean read depth for naive, central memory and regulatory T cell samples was several million reads. Sequencing was performed with immunoSEQ multiplex PCR; in TCRdb, only in-frame clones are kept and a portion is missing. Among more than 100,000 clones, about a sixth were seen once, and the ten largest hold 2.3%. These data originate in a study of beta chain features in type 1 diabetes. Study information: Examined across all samples were roughly 100 million sorted cells. Whole-study results and caveats: People with Type 1 diabetes carried modestly yet significantly shorter TCRB CDR3s in all four CD4+ subsets.

The sequencing input was central memory CD4+ T cells from blood. This clonotype was sampled from a man aged 30 to 45 with type 1 diabetes. The V call is TRBV7-2, the J call TRBJ2-7, with 12 positions matching TRBD2. CDR3 amino acids: CASSLTSGGYEQYF. The CDR3 bases are TGTGCCAGCAGCTTGACTAGCGGGGGTTACGAGCAGTACTTC.